Below, one TCR beta chain is given with its context. Measured with immunoSEQ multiplex PCR; TCRdb has only the in-frame clones, and not every one. The profile covers 55,000 to 80,000 clones, with about 80% appearing a single time and 7% to 8% taken by the ten largest. These data originate in a study of radiotherapy plus CTLA-4 blockade in lung cancer. Looking at the study overall: For 15% to 20% of patients, objective responses occurred, and about 30% had disease control.

The CDR3 has 14 amino acids. V was trimmed by 3 bases and J by 1 base, leaving 8 bases between them. Germline V gives CDR1 SGDLS, CDR2 YYNGEE. This specimen consisted of peripheral blood, obtained from a patient treated with radiotherapy plus ipilimumab. J is TRBJ2-1 and V is TRBV9, with D possibly matching TRBD1 (6 bases). The source of this sequence is a human donor with non-small cell lung cancer who had a complete response to radiotherapy plus ipilimumab. CDR3 sequence: CASSGRGSYNEQFF. Here the CDR3 DNA reads TGTGCCAGCAGCGGTAGGGGGTCCTACAATGAGCAGTTCTTC.